The T cell receptor beta chain described here comes from a study of blood T cell repertoires in COVID-19. Authors' data handling: Reference gene primer amplification in the assay estimated nucleated cell counts. Clones were read by immunoSEQ multiplex PCR, and TCRdb kept only the in-frame ones, dropping some. V, J and clone size reflect that table, while D and trimming were determined from the DNA. The profile covers fewer than 85,000 clones, with over 75% appearing a single time and around 4% taken by the ten largest. Trimming cost V 0 bases and J 0 bases, with 10 bases left between them. This CDR3 region has 17 residues. Germline values: CDR1 SGHRS, CDR2 YFSETQ.

The chain recombines TRBV5-1 with TRBJ2-6, with D perhaps TRBD2 (6 bases). This receptor was identified in a woman aged 60-75 years with acute or convalescent COVID-19. Sequenced: peripheral blood. CDR3 sequence reads: CASSLVPGSSGANVLTF. The CDR3 nucleotides are TGCGCCAGCAGCTTGGTGCCCGGGAGCTCTGGGGCCAACGTCCTGACTTTC. Full variable domain (rest looked up from reference TRBV5-1 and TRBJ2-6): KAGVTQTPRYLIKTRGQQVTLSCSPISGHRSVSWYQQTPGQGLQFLFEYFSETQRNKGNFPGRFSGRQFSNSRSEMNVSTLELGDSALYLCASSLVPGSSGANVLTFGAGSRLTVL.